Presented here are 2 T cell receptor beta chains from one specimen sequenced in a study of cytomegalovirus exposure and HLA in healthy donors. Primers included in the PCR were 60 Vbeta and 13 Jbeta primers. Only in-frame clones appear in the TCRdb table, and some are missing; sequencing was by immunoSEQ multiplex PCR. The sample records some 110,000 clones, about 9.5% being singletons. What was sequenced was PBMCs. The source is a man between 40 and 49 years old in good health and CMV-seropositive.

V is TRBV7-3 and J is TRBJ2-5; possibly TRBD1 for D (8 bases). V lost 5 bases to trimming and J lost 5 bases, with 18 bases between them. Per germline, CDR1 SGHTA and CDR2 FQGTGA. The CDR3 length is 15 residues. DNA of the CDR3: TGTGCCAGCAGCCACAGGGGGGGGCGCGGTGAGACCCAGTACTTC. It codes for CASSHRGGRGETQYF.

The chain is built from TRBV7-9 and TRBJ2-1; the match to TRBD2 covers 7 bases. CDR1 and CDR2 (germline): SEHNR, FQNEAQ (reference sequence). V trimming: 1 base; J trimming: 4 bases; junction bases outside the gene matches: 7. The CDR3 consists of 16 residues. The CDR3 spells CASSLVAGASYNEQFF. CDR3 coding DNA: TGTGCCAGCAGCTTAGTGGCGGGAGCATCTTACAATGAGCAGTTCTTC.